The 3 T cell receptor beta chains reported below all come from one sample, sequenced in a study of T cells in Graves' hyperthyroidism and ophthalmopathy. Regions amplified from RNA transcripts were the TCR beta CDR3 regions. The HTBI primer set was used in a first-round RT-PCR of the TCR CDR3. TCRdb reanalysed the multiplex PCR reads using MiXCR and keeps one entry per CDR3 protein. This table holds under 800,000 distinct CDR3 sequences, 14% found once. Sequencing was done on a sample of blood. These receptors came from a woman aged 18 to 35 with Graves' hyperthyroidism.

This clonotype was picked up many times. The chain has TRBV28 and TRBJ2-4, with D perhaps TRBD1 (6 bases). The germline CDR1 and CDR2 sequences are MDHEN and SYDVKM. The CDR3 extends over 14 amino acids. Trimming left V 6 bases short and J 7 bases short, with 16 bases between. The CDR3: CASRLTGMGNIQYF. The CDR3 coding sequence is TGTGCCAGCAGACTTACAGGGATGGGGAACATTCAGTACTTC.

The genes are TRBV6-1 and TRBJ2-6; maybe TRBD1 (5 bases). This CDR3 contains 15 residues. Germline lookup yields CDR1 MNHNS and CDR2 SASEGT. Trimming pared 6 bases from V and 0 bases from J, leaving 9 bases between. CDR3 in amino acids: CASRPTASGANVLTF. The DNA of the CDR3 is TGTGCCAGCAGACCGACAGCCTCTGGGGCCAACGTCCTGACTTTC.

This clonotype was seen repeatedly, ten times or more. The chain employs TRBV7-8 and TRBJ2-1; 11 bases line up with TRBD2. In germline, CDR1 is SGHVS, CDR2 FQNEAQ. With V trimmed by 1 base and J by 4 bases, 6 bases remained unmatched. This CDR3 spans 17 amino acids. Here the CDR3 reads CASSLEPGTSGYNEQFF. The CDR3 nucleotides read TGTGCCAGCAGCTTAGAGCCCGGGACTAGCGGTTACAATGAGCAGTTCTTC.